The rows below give T cell receptor beta chains drawn from one sample of a study of blood T cell repertoires in COVID-19. Here immunoSEQ multiplex PCR was the method, and the copy in TCRdb shows in-frame clones only, minus some. Here the sample spans approximately 270,000 clones, under 95% being singletons. Sequencing was done on a sample of PBMCs or T cells enriched from blood (not recorded which). These receptor sequences come from a middle-aged man who had been exposed to COVID-19. The conserved cysteine and the conserved F or W are not part of the CDR3 here. D genes are given only for firm matches. Only part of the rows carry a size: once, few, many, or a class if the clone is expanded.

v_call	j_call	d_call	clone_size	cdr3_aa
TRBV28	TRBJ1-2	.	few	ASSHGGVGLYGYT
TRBV27	TRBJ2-3	.	.	ASSLEGWDNTDTQY
TRBV19	TRBJ1-4	.	.	ASSRGGTTNEKLF
TRBV5-1	TRBJ2-7	.	.	ASSFGQGEQY
TRBV19	TRBJ1-1	.	.	ASSRPQGILATEAF
TRBV10-3	TRBJ2-1	.	.	AISDHYYNEQF
TRBV5-1	TRBJ1-2	.	.	ASSHGQTSYGYT
TRBV5-1	TRBJ2-3	TRBD2	.	ASSLGLAGATDTQY
TRBV10-1	TRBJ2-7	.	.	ASSPELSYEQY
TRBV12-3/TRBV12-4	TRBJ1-5	.	.	ASSRQGFQPQH
TRBV3-1/TRBV3-2	TRBJ2-1	TRBD2	.	ASSQDLGLAKPNEQF
TRBV5-1	TRBJ1-1	.	.	ASSILRDTMNTEAF
TRBV19	TRBJ1-2	.	.	ASSPGHKFYGYT
TRBV28	TRBJ1-2	.	.	ASSFSSNYGYT
TRBV28	TRBJ1-6	.	.	ATYSGTNNSPLH
TRBV13	TRBJ2-7	TRBD2	.	ASSLLASGSHQY
TRBV5-1	TRBJ1-4	TRBD1	.	ASSFDRVTNEKLF
TRBV24-1	TRBJ2-5	TRBD1	.	ATSDRTGIQETQY
TRBV5-8	TRBJ2-7	TRBD1	.	ASSWTGGYEQY
TRBV6-6	TRBJ2-7	.	.	ASSFRDTISYEQY
TRBV7-9	TRBJ1-4	.	.	ASSLAITPATNEKLF
TRBV27	TRBJ1-5	TRBD1	.	ATGTGGSNQPQH
TRBV9	TRBJ1-1	.	.	ASSVEGQSAEAF
TRBV6-6	TRBJ1-3	.	.	ASSLERQGLLIQAHKNSGNTIY
TRBV27	TRBJ2-3	.	.	ASSPQGSAADTQY
TRBV2	TRBJ2-3	TRBD2	.	ASRLAGGSTDTQY
TRBV5-8	TRBJ1-2	TRBD1	.	ASSIGQVTFYGYT
TRBV15	TRBJ2-1	.	.	ATSRGGPYNEQF
TRBV27	TRBJ2-7	TRBD1	.	ASSFLGQGHHEQY
TRBV19	TRBJ1-1	.	.	ASSTQGHGTEAF
TRBV27	TRBJ1-1	.	once	ASRPSLNTEAF
TRBV7-2	TRBJ1-5	.	.	ASSLGMEHQPQH
TRBV7-6	TRBJ2-7	TRBD1	.	ASSLEISLAGGSSPLFYEQY
TRBV29-1	TRBJ1-1	.	.	SVTLGGNTEAF
TRBV18	TRBJ1-3	TRBD1	.	ASSVGQGNGNTIY
TRBV27	TRBJ2-6	.	.	ASSLVSPGAGANVLT
TRBV18	TRBJ1-5	.	.	ASSPPGQTSNQPQH
TRBV19	TRBJ2-7	.	.	ASSMRGGPGYEQY
TRBV6-5	TRBJ1-1	.	.	ASSIDPWTEAF
TRBV28	TRBJ1-1	.	.	ASSFVGQTEAF
TRBV21-1	TRBJ1-6	.	.	ASSKMEEPLH
TRBV25-1	TRBJ2-1	.	.	ASGRGILDEQF
TRBV6-5	TRBJ2-7	.	.	ASSLPGDSYEQY
TRBV7-3	TRBJ2-1	TRBD2	once	ASPLGLAGHNEQF
TRBV29-1	TRBJ1-1	.	.	SYSKTGTEAF
TRBV21-1	TRBJ2-3	.	.	ASSNTSGRAQNTQY
TRBV7-3	TRBJ2-7	TRBD2	.	ASSQTAGAAYEQY
TRBV28	TRBJ1-1	.	.	ASSLSRRGAF
TRBV4-1	TRBJ2-3	TRBD2	.	ASSQRAGGKDTQY
TRBV6-1	TRBJ1-1	TRBD1	.	ASSEGDRVRTEAF
TRBV2	TRBJ1-4	.	.	AIQYSPAEKLF
TRBV7-3	TRBJ2-1	.	once	ASSLTSGDYNEQF
TRBV11-1	TRBJ2-7	TRBD2	.	ASSYTSGRFYEQY
TRBV11-2	TRBJ1-2	TRBD1	.	ASSHGQGSYGYT